These 22 T cell receptor beta chains share one sample of origin, sequenced in a study of blood T cell repertoires in COVID-19. The table came from immunoSEQ multiplex PCR; TCRdb's copy has only in-frame clones and leaves some out. The repertoire holds about 410,000 clones, about 89% seen once, with about 1.6% in the top ten. The sequenced sample was peripheral blood. All receptors come from a woman aged 40 to 50 with COVID-19, enrolled during active disease.

The rearrangement uses TRBV7-8 and TRBJ2-7, with D perhaps TRBD1 (5 bases). CDR3 length: 13 amino acids. Germline V gene sequence: CDR1 SGHVS, CDR2 FQNEAQ. Trimming shortened V by 2 bases and J by 5 bases, and 10 bases separated the two germline ends. CDR3 nucleotide sequence: TGTGCCAGCAGCTTAATTGCAGGGAACGAGCAGTACTTC. Translated: CASSLIAGNEQYF.

This chain links TRBV28 with TRBJ2-5; 16 nucleotides match TRBD2. The junction had 11 bases not matched to a gene; V was cut back by 3 bases and J by 7 bases. Germline loops: CDR1 MDHEN, CDR2 SYDVKM. There are 18 residues in the CDR3. CDR3 in amino acids: CASSFPLGLAGGDVTQYF. CDR3 bases: TGTGCCAGCAGTTTTCCCCTGGGACTAGCGGGAGGGGATGTGACCCAGTACTTC.

V is TRBV9 and J is TRBJ2-2; a possible D gene is TRBD2 (6 bases). Germline loops: CDR1 SGDLS, CDR2 YYNGEE. V was shortened by 10 bases and J by 1 base, with 11 bases between the two germline ends. The CDR3 loop spans 13 amino acids. CDR3 nucleotide sequence: TGTGCCGTAGGGCGGGGGAACACCGGGGAGCTGTTTTTT. It encodes CAVGRGNTGELFF.

This rearrangement joins TRBV29-1 to TRBJ1-1; D possibly corresponds to TRBD1 (5 bases). This CDR3 contains 11 residues. Germline CDR1 reads SQVTM; CDR2 reads ANQGSEA. Trimming took 5 bases from V and 3 from J, leaving 7 bases between them. The CDR3, as DNA: TGCAGCGTTTCGGGGGACACTGAAGCTTTCTTT. Translation gives CSVSGDTEAFF.

The chain joins TRBV4-3 to TRBJ2-7, with 10 bases aligning to TRBD2. J gave up 3 bases and V 3 bases, and 8 bases lay outside the gene matches. In germline, CDR1 is LGHNA, CDR2 YSLEER. This CDR3 comprises 16 residues. CDR3 in DNA: TGCGCCAGCAGCCATGGGAAGCGGGGGGGTTACTACGAGCAGTACTTC. The encoded protein is CASSHGKRGGYYEQYF.

This CDR3 is CASSLGRLAGGRDTQYF. CDR3 DNA: TGTGCCAGCAGTTTAGGCCGACTAGCGGGGGGGCGAGATACGCAGTATTTT. This chain uses TRBV27 with TRBJ2-3; 14 bases map to TRBD2. V shed 2 bases and J 5 bases; nucleotides not matched to a gene: 6. Germline V gene data show CDR1 as MNHEY and CDR2 as SMNVEV (reference sequence). The CDR3 covers 17 residues.

The chain joins TRBV7-2 to TRBJ1-3, with 9 bases identical to TRBD1. The V and J ends lost 6 bases and 4 bases, in that order; junction bases with no gene match: 4. The germline V gene encodes CDR1 SGHTA and CDR2 FQGNSA. This CDR3 has 14 residues. The CDR3: CASRPDRGGNTIYF. CDR3 bases: TGTGCCAGCAGACCCGACAGGGGGGGAAACACCATATATTTT.

This chain connects TRBV15 to TRBJ1-2, with a weak D call TRBD1 (5 bases). V was clipped by 1 base and J by 2 bases, with 11 bases between them. There are 15 residues in the CDR3. Germline-derived CDR1 and CDR2 are LNHNV and YYDKDF (reference sequence). Here the CDR3 reads CATSRAGLPNYGYTF. The CDR3 nucleotides read TGTGCCACCAGCAGAGCAGGGTTACCCAACTATGGCTACACCTTC.

The chain is built from TRBV28 and TRBJ2-7, with D tentatively TRBD1 (6 bases). CDR3 length: 13 residues. Between the trimmed V and J ends, which lost 8 bases and 7 bases, there was a span of 18 bases. Looked up from germline, CDR1 is MDHEN and CDR2 is SYDVKM. The CDR3 reads CASVDSQIREQYF. The CDR3 DNA reads TGTGCCAGCGTGGACAGTCAGATTAGGGAGCAGTACTTC.

This clone showed up just once. The chain carries TRBV4-1 and TRBJ2-3; 7 bases map to TRBD1. The V segment lost 4 bases and the J segment 4 bases; nucleotides outside the gene matches: 5. The CDR3 loop spans 14 amino acids. Germline V gene lookup returns CDR1 MGHRA and CDR2 YSYEKL. CDR3 protein: CASSLQQGADTQYF. The CDR3 DNA is TGCGCCAGCAGCCTACAGCAGGGGGCAGATACGCAGTATTTT.

The chain recombines TRBV7-9 with TRBJ1-1; D uncertain. Germline V lookup: CDR1 SEHNR, CDR2 FQNEAQ (reference sequence). V was trimmed by 1 base and J by 3 bases, leaving 6 bases between them. CDR3 length: 13 amino acids. CDR3 bases: TGTGCCAGCAGCTTAGTTATTGACACTGAAGCTTTCTTT. It encodes CASSLVIDTEAFF. The complete variable domain, with remaining parts taken from reference TRBV7-9 and TRBJ1-1, reads DTGVSQNPRHKITKRGQNVTFRCDPISEHNRLYWYRQTLGQGPEFLTYFQNEAQLEKSRLLSDRFSAERPKGSFSTLEIQRTEQGDSAMYLCASSLVIDTEAFFGQGTRLTVV.

The rearrangement uses TRBV5-4 and TRBJ1-2, with D possibly matching TRBD1 (5 bases). Germline V gives CDR1 SGHNT, CDR2 YYREEE (reference sequence). V lost 6 bases, J lost 1 base, and 7 bases lay in between. The CDR3 extends over 12 amino acids. The CDR3 DNA sequence: TGTGCCAGCAAAGGGGTTAACTATGGCTACACCTTC. This sequence encodes CASKGVNYGYTF.

The CDR3 sequence: CASSPRTVRNGGYTF. The CDR3 DNA sequence: TGTGCCAGCAGCCCCCGGACAGTCCGTAATGGTGGCTACACCTTC. The rearrangement links TRBV7-8 to TRBJ1-2, with TRBD1 as a possible D gene (6 bases). Between the trimmed V and J ends, which lost 5 bases and 7 bases, there was a span of 20 bases. Germline lookup yields CDR1 SGHVS and CDR2 FQNEAQ. The CDR3 consists of 15 residues.

Written as DNA, the CDR3 is TGTGCCAGCAGCTACAGGGAGACCTACGAGCAGTACTTC. It codes for CASSYRETYEQYF. The chain links TRBV3-1 (or the pseudogene TRBV3-2) to TRBJ2-7; tentative D call: TRBD1 (6 bases). CDR3 length: 13 residues. V lost 5 bases and J lost 2, with 10 bases in between. CDR1 LGHDT and CDR2 YNNKEL come from the germline V gene (reference sequence).

The chain employs TRBV7-9 and TRBJ1-2; no definite D call. The V gene lost 3 bases and the J gene lost 2 bases, with 10 bases spanning the gap. The germline V gene encodes CDR1 SEHNR and CDR2 FQNEAQ (reference sequence). The CDR3 is 14 residues long. The CDR3 reads CASSFGRGNYGYTF. DNA of the CDR3: TGTGCCAGCAGCTTTGGCAGAGGGAACTATGGCTACACCTTC. Based on the CDR3 plus reference TRBV7-9 and TRBJ1-2, the full variable domain is DTGVSQNPRHKITKRGQNVTFRCDPISEHNRLYWYRQTLGQGPEFLTYFQNEAQLEKSRLLSDRFSAERPKGSFSTLEIQRTEQGDSAMYLCASSFGRGNYGYTFGSGTRLTVV.

Details on this clone: This sample also contains other DNA sequences that code for the same CDR3. The chain couples TRBV10-3 to TRBJ1-2; 7 nucleotides align to TRBD1. V gave up 4 bases and J gave up 4 bases; unmatched junction bases: 3. This CDR3 contains 13 residues. CDR1 and CDR2 (germline): ENHRY, SYGVKD. The chain's CDR3 is CAISGQGGYGYTF. The CDR3 nucleotides are TGTGCCATCAGTGGACAGGGCGGCTATGGCTACACCTTC.

The genes are TRBV28 and TRBJ1-1; perhaps TRBD1 as D (5 bases). Germline V gene data show CDR1 as MDHEN and CDR2 as SYDVKM. The germline V and J ends were trimmed by 1 base and 1 base, with 10 bases remaining between them. CDR3 length: 15 residues. The CDR3: CASSLFTDKNTEAFF. The CDR3 DNA sequence: TGTGCCAGCAGTTTATTTACGGACAAGAACACTGAAGCTTTCTTT.

The chain employs TRBV19 and TRBJ1-5, with unresolved D. Trimming left V 6 bases short and J 0 bases short, with 12 bases between. CDR1 and CDR2 from the germline V gene are LNHDA and SQIVND (reference sequence). The CDR3 is made up of 15 amino acids. The CDR3 region is CASSPVVNSNQPQHF. In nucleotides, the CDR3 is TGTGCCAGTAGCCCCGTAGTAAATAGCAATCAGCCCCAGCATTTT. The variable domain in full, completed from reference TRBV19 and TRBJ1-5, reads DGGITQSPKYLFRKEGQNVTLSCEQNLNHDAMYWYRQDPGQGLRLIYYSQIVNDFQKGDIAEGYSVSREKKESFPLTVTSAQKNPTAFYLCASSPVVNSNQPQHFGDGTRLSIL.

Here the CDR3 reads CAWRGGNYGYTF. The CDR3 coding sequence is TGTGCCTGGAGGGGGGGAAACTATGGCTACACCTTC. This chain connects TRBV30 to TRBJ1-2, with a weak D call TRBD1 (5 bases). The CDR3 contains 12 residues. The germline V gene encodes CDR1 GTSNPN and CDR2 SVGIG (reference sequence). V lost 3 bases to trimming and J lost 2 bases, with 7 bases between them.

The rearrangement joins TRBV2 to TRBJ2-5, with TRBD2 matching over 9 bases. Germline assignment: CDR1 SNHLY and CDR2 FYNNEI. This CDR3 has 16 residues. Trimming cost V 11 bases and J 2 bases; bases outside gene matches: 15. As DNA, the CDR3 is TGTGCCCCGGGGGGCGGGAGGGCCGTTTTGCAAGAGACCCAGTACTTC. Translated: CAPGGGRAVLQETQYF. Drawing the rest from reference TRBV2 and TRBJ2-5, the complete variable domain is EPEVTQTPSHQVTQMGQEVILRCVPISNHLYFYWYRQILGQKVEFLVSFYNNEISEKSEIFDDQFSVERPDGSNFTLKIRSTKLEDSAMYFCAPGGGRAVLQETQYFGPGTRLLVL.

The J gene is TRBJ1-1, the V gene TRBV6-6; 7 nucleotides match TRBD1. V lost 5 bases and J lost 5; bases outside the gene matches: 8. The germline V gene has CDR1 MNHNY and CDR2 SVGAGI (reference sequence). This CDR3 is built from 14 residues. The DNA of the CDR3 is TGTGCCAGCAGTAACGAGGACAGGCGTACTGAAGCTTTCTTT. Protein: CASSNEDRRTEAFF.

This chain connects TRBV5-1 to TRBJ1-1, with 7 bases identical to TRBD1. Germline assignment: CDR1 SGHRS and CDR2 YFSETQ. V lost 6 bases, J lost 7 bases, and 9 bases stayed unmatched. The CDR3 is 13 residues long. CDR3 residues: CASNFQGDGEAFF. DNA for the CDR3: TGCGCCAGCAATTTCCAGGGGGACGGTGAAGCTTTCTTT. The entire variable domain, with the rest obtained from reference TRBV5-1 and TRBJ1-1, is as follows: KAGVTQTPRYLIKTRGQQVTLSCSPISGHRSVSWYQQTPGQGLQFLFEYFSETQRNKGNFPGRFSGRQFSNSRSEMNVSTLELGDSALYLCASNFQGDGEAFFGQGTRLTVV.